This T cell receptor beta chain was obtained from a study of cytomegalovirus exposure and HLA in healthy donors (dated by TCRdb to the late 2010s). The study in broad terms: According to an earlier analysis of around 600 of the donors, about 180 million T cells yielded 90 million to 130 million unique TCR beta sequences and approximately 280 Gb of sequence data. Among about 400 genotyped donors of the cohort, an average of around 250,000 unique TCR beta nucleotide sequences was sequenced per donor, of which about 18% were non-productive. The study aimed to test whether cataloging public T cell receptors could reveal signatures of past pathogen exposure. In an earlier analysis of 550 to 700 of the donors, high-throughput TCR beta sequencing was used to judge whether each TCR beta V gene segment behaved as functional or pseudogenic. Because of strong linkage in the cohort, roughly five DR-DQ haplotypes were treated as single units for association and clustering. Every repertoire in the discovery cohort had been generated on one and the same sequencing platform. Donor age, sex, ethnicity and CMV serostatus were compiled together with the repertoire data. Rather than drawing on any new phenotypic data, the later analysis identified candidate immune exposures from TCR beta sequences and the way those sequences occurred across donors. The genetic ancestry cluster associated with self-reported Caucasian donors included over 65% of the 300 to 400 genotyped donors. In a later analysis, previously published TCR beta repertoires from 666 donors were re-analyzed and high-resolution HLA genotyping was added so that TCR occurrence patterns could be studied. The study combined high-throughput TCR immunosequencing, statistical association of individual TCRs with disease status, and machine learning to predict cytomegalovirus infection status. An early release that covered roughly 600 HLA-typed donors contained about 290 gigabases of sequencing data and roughly 84 million unique TCR sequences. The number of donors typed differed by locus, with about 620-630 for A, B, C, DRB1 and DQB1, around 520 for DQA1, approximately 580 for DPA1, and 400 to 490 for DPB1. A separate validation cohort of 100 to 150 different subjects was used in addition to the approximately 640-subject first cohort. Genome-wide SNP genotypes for about three fifths of the roughly 670 donors were used in a later genetic analysis, which treated that subset as a discovery cohort. HLA typing included class I and class II loci at four-digit resolution. The study profiled the T cell repertoires of hundreds of subjects by immunosequencing and related them to cytomegalovirus serostatus. The paper as a whole reports these results and caveats: Presence/absence analyses assumed roughly uniform sequencing depth across donors, an assumption that may not hold. In a later analysis, more than 15,000 TCR beta sequences were associated with specific HLA alleles at a false discovery rate of 0.05. HLA typing was unavailable for some donors at each locus, so association tests used only the typed subset. An association between a missense DCLRE1C variant and V-gene and J-gene trimming of TCR beta chains was found in a later genetic analysis and replicated in an independent cohort. In a later analysis, HLA-associated TCR beta chains were found to be more clonally expanded and to have lower generation probabilities than equally common non-associated chains. Because the 87-base-pair reads could not distinguish some IMGT-functional V segments, including TRBV6-2 and TRBV6-3, those segments were excluded. Strong co-occurrence of HLA alleles, especially DR and DQ, made assigning TCR associations to individual alleles difficult. For the cohort, immune exposure information was limited to CMV serostatus. Cytomegalovirus status was reported to be diagnosed by the classifier with high specificity and sensitivity in both the original and validation cohorts. A cluster of highly shared sequence variants was judged likely to be a technical artifact of the sequencing pipeline. Most CMV-associated TCR beta chains appeared to be HLA-restricted in a later analysis, and the HLA associations seemed to be driven largely by CMV exposure. In a later analysis, the rate of TCR association differed among HLA loci, with DRB1 alleles having the most associated TCRs and HLA-C alleles having the fewest. Several of the top co-occurrence clusters appeared to be linked to parvovirus B19, influenza, CMV and Epstein-Barr virus, according to a later analysis. In vitro tests confirmed that a few of the cytomegalovirus-associated TCR beta chains recognize cytomegalovirus antigens. A further reported finding was that TCR beta sequences accurately predicted the HLA-A and HLA-B alleles for most subjects in the first cohort. While some public TCRs were present in many individuals, most TCR sequences turned up only very rarely across donors. The cohort was sequenced for TCR beta chains only, and without alpha or paired-chain data the features that could be detected were limited. According to the authors, the approach could potentially be generalized to other disease states and immunological phenotypes. In the study, around 150 TCR beta chains were listed as associated with cytomegalovirus. Because counts were too low, about 18 rarely observed V segments, including chromosome 9 orphons, were left out of the earlier analysis of a few hundred of the donors. According to a later genetic analysis, donors in an Asian-associated ancestry cluster had fewer N-insertions in productive TCRs than the roughly 660-donor mean. Linkage disequilibrium might explain the correlated functional status among segregating V segments, but an unknown experimental factor could not be excluded. Broadly in line with IMGT annotations, most TCR beta V segments showed up in productive rearrangements about 87% or about 30% of the time in an earlier analysis of approximately 600 of the donors.

Comment on this clone: No antigen is known for it. No base quality information exists; no much larger clone differs at one position.

Libraries were built with the immunoSEQ multiplex PCR assay. A mixture of 60 forward primers for TCR Vbeta segments and 13 reverse primers for TCR Jbeta segments was used in the multiplex PCR. Amplification of the CDR3 region of rearranged TCR beta genes was performed with a multiplex PCR assay on genomic DNA. On the Illumina HiSeq System, the amplified TCR beta libraries were sequenced as 87-base-pair reads. In the authors' own workflow: Across the 500 to 850 repertoires, a later analysis counted some 80 million unique TCR beta chains, 9.5 million to 13 million of which were shared by at least two donors. Raw reads were error-corrected and collapsed into unique sequences with a nearest-neighbor algorithm that merged closely related sequences to remove PCR and sequencing errors. To assign V, D and J gene segments, CDR3 sequences were aligned to IMGT reference sequences. For a sequence to be retained, at least a six-nucleotide match to both a V gene segment and a J gene segment was required. A rearrangement was called productive if the CDR3 had no stop codons and remained in frame with V and J, and every other rearrangement was called non-productive. Following IMGT convention, CDR3 was defined as the stretch from the second conserved V-encoded cysteine to the conserved J-encoded phenylalanine. Sequences without an unambiguous match to a single V gene segment were excluded from the earlier analysis of 500 to 700 of the donors. An earlier analysis of 587 of the donors called V segments functional above 56.7% productive rearrangements and segregating when the between-donor standard deviation exceeded 5%. To diagnose cytomegalovirus status from the catalog of TCR beta chain sequences, a statistical classification framework was built. A later analysis assigned V and J genes by comparing TCR nucleotide sequences with IMGT/GENE-DB human TR gene sequences. The TCRdist pipeline was used in a later analysis to assign CDR3 sequences and most-parsimonious VDJ recombination scenarios. In a later analysis, every TCR beta chain was defined by the combination of its CDR3 amino acid sequence and its V-gene family, and reads without a unique V-gene family were dropped. As a way to deal with suspected cross-contamination and a sequencing artifact, a later analysis dropped 592 nucleotide sequences that were highly shared and had low generation probability. A later analysis calculated a clonal expansion index for each public chain from normalized within-repertoire ranks of inferred template counts. In a later analysis, generation probabilities were computed with a VDJ recombination model fitted to out-of-frame rearrangements, and the resulting probabilities were checked against IGoR. In a later analysis, hypergeometric tests were used to score TCR-TCR, TCR-HLA and TCR-CMV co-occurrence, with a repertoire-size bias correction applied to TCR pairs. In a later analysis, false discovery rates were estimated by permuting HLA or CMV assignments 20 times. In a later analysis, co-occurring TCRs were grouped using DBSCAN, with TCRdist sequence similarity added in when clustering inside HLA-allele-positive subsets. For co-occurrence clustering, repertoires with fewer than 30,000 or more than 120,000 public chains were excluded, along with roughly 5 repertoires with anomalous nucleotide sharing. Sourced from immuneACCESS, this table was stored by TCRdb with only in-frame sequences that have V and J called. A share of the clones is absent; for the studies checked, an unresolved V gene accounts for under half, and the remainder has no known explanation. The V and J calls and the clone size are those of that table, but D and trimming were determined from the DNA. Across this sample there are roughly 60,000 clones, with around 83% seen only once. The ten largest account for more than 3.5% of the sample.

The cohort was made up of 666 healthy bone marrow donors. All cohort members were sampled while nominally healthy, although unrecorded immune exposures were likely present. The donor was CMV seronegative and was included in the group of 352 seronegative cohort members. A peripheral blood sample was collected from each donor, and TCR beta sequencing was performed on peripheral blood mononuclear cells. The Qiagen DNeasy Blood Extraction Kit was used to extract genomic DNA from the blood cell samples. The V and J ends are trimmed by 6 bases and 1 base, leaving 19 bases between them. Measured from the cysteine to the phenylalanine, the CDR3 is 17 residues long. Just the 51-base CDR3 DNA is kept, in frame starting at base 1. CDR1 and CDR2, per the germline V gene, are SGHTA and FQGTGA.

This receptor was identified in a man under 40 in good health and CMV-seronegative. The chain couples TRBV7-3 to TRBJ1-3; perhaps TRBD1 is the D gene, with 5 bases matching. Sequencing input: PBMCs. The CDR3 region has the sequence CASSPRPQGSSGNTIYF. The DNA sequence follows: TGTGCCAGCAGTCCGAGGCCTCAGGGCTCGTCTGGAAACACCATATATTTT. Beyond the CDR3, the reference TRBV7-3 and TRBJ1-3 genes provide the residues; the full variable domain reads: GAGVSQTPSNKVTEKGKYVELRCDPISGHTALYWYRQSLGQGPEFLIYFQGTGAADDSGLPNDRFFAVRPEGSVSTLKIQRTERGDSAVYLCASSPRPQGSSGNTIYFGEGSWLTVV.